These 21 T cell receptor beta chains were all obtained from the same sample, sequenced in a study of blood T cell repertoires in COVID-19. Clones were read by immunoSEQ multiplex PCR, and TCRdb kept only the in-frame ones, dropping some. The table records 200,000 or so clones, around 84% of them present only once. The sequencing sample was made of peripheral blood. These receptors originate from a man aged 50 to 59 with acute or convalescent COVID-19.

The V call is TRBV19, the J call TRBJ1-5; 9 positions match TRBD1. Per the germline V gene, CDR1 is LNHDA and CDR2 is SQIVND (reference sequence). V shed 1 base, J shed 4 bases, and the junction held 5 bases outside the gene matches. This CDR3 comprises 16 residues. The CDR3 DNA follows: TGTGCCAGTAGTATAGTGGACAGGGGACGGAATCAGCCCCAGCATTTT. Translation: CASSIVDRGRNQPQHF.

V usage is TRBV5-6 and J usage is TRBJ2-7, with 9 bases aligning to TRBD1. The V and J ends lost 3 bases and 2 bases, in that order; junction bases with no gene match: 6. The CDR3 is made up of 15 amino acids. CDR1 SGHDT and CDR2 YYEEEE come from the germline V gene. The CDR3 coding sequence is TGTGCCAGCAGCTCCCTGGGGACAGGGACCTACGAGCAGTACTTC. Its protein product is CASSSLGTGTYEQYF.

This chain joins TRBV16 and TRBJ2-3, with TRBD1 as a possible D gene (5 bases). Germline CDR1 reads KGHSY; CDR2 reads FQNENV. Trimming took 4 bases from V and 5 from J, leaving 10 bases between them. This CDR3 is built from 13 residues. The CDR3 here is CASSPRVRDTQYF. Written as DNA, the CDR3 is TGTGCCAGCAGCCCCAGGGTAAGAGATACGCAGTATTTT.

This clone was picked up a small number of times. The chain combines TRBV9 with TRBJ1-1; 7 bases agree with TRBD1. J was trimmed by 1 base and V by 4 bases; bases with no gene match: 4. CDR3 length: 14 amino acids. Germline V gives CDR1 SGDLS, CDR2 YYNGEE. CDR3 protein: CASSPRGRNTEAFF. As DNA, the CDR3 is TGTGCCAGCAGCCCCAGGGGGAGGAACACTGAAGCTTTCTTT. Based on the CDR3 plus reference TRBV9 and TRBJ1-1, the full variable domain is DSGVTQTPKHLITATGQRVTLRCSPRSGDLSVYWYQQSLDQGLQFLIQYYNGEERAKGNILERFSAQQFPDLHSELNLSSLELGDSALYFCASSPRGRNTEAFFGQGTRLTVV.

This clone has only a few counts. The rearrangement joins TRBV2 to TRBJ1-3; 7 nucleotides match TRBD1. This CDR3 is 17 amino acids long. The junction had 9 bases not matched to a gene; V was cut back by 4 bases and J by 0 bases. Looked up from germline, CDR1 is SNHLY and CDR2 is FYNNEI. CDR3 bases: TGTGCCAGCAGTGTCGTCCTAACAGGGGCCTCTGGAAACACCATATATTTT. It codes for CASSVVLTGASGNTIYF. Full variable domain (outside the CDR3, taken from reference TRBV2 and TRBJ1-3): EPEVTQTPSHQVTQMGQEVILRCVPISNHLYFYWYRQILGQKVEFLVSFYNNEISEKSEIFDDQFSVERPDGSNFTLKIRSTKLEDSAMYFCASSVVLTGASGNTIYFGEGSWLTVV.

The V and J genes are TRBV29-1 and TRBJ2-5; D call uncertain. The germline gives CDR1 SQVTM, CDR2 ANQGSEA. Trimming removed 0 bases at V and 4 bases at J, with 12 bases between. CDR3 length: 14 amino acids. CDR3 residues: CSVEDPVVRETQYF. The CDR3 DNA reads TGCAGCGTTGAAGATCCGGTAGTTCGAGAGACCCAGTACTTC.

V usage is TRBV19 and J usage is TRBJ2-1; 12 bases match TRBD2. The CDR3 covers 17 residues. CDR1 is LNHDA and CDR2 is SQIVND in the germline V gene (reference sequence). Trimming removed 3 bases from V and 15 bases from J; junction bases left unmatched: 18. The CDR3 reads CASSMKARLAGVRGRFF. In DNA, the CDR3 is TGTGCCAGTAGTATGAAGGCCAGACTAGCGGGGGTCCGGGGTCGGTTCTTC.

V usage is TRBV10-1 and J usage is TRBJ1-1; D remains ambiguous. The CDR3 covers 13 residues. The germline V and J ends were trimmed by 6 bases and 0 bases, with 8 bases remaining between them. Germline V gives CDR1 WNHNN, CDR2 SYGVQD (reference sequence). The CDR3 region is CASSAELNTEAFF. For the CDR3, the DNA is TGCGCCAGCAGCGCCGAGTTGAACACTGAAGCTTTCTTT.

The CDR3 DNA follows: TGTGCCAGCAGACAGACAGGGGGCTTATCTGAGCAGTTCTTC. Translated, it gives CASRQTGGLSEQFF. The chain links TRBV5-4 to TRBJ2-1, with 10 positions matching TRBD1. This CDR3 is 14 amino acids long. J was trimmed by 9 bases and V by 5 bases; bases with no gene match: 8. Germline V gene data show CDR1 as SGHNT and CDR2 as YYREEE (reference sequence).

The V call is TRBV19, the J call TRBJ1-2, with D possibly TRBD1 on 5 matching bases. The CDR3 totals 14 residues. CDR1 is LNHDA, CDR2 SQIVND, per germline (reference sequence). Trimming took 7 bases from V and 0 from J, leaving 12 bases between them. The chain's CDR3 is CASNRDWANYGYTF. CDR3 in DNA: TGTGCCAGTAACCGGGACTGGGCTAACTATGGCTACACCTTC.

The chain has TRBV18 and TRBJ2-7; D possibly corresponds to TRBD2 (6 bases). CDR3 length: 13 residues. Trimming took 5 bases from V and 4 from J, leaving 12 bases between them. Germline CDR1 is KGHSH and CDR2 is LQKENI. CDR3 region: CASSSGDIYEQYF. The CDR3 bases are TGTGCCAGCTCATCGGGAGACATTTACGAGCAGTACTTC.

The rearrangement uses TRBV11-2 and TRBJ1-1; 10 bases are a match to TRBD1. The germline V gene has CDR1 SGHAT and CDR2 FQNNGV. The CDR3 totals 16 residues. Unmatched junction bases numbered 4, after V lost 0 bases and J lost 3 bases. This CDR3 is CASSLDLGQGDTEAFF. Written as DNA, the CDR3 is TGTGCCAGCAGCTTAGATCTCGGACAGGGGGACACTGAAGCTTTCTTT.

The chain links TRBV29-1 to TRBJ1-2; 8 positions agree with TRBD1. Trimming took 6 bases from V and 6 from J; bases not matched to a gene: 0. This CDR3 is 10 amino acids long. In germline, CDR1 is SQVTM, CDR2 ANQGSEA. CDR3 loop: CSVGQDGYTF. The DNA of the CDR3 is TGCAGCGTGGGACAGGATGGCTACACCTTC.

Here the CDR3 reads CASSLGRGGRGDTQYF. As DNA, the CDR3 is TGCGCCAGCAGCTTGGGGAGGGGGGGCCGAGGAGATACGCAGTATTTT. The chain is built from TRBV5-1 and TRBJ2-3; TRBD2 is a possible D gene (7 bases). The germline gives CDR1 SGHRS, CDR2 YFSETQ. V dropped 0 bases and J dropped 5 bases, with 16 bases sitting between them. The CDR3 extends over 16 amino acids. The entire variable domain, with the rest obtained from reference TRBV5-1 and TRBJ2-3, is as follows: KAGVTQTPRYLIKTRGQQVTLSCSPISGHRSVSWYQQTPGQGLQFLFEYFSETQRNKGNFPGRFSGRQFSNSRSEMNVSTLELGDSALYLCASSLGRGGRGDTQYFGPGTRLTVL.

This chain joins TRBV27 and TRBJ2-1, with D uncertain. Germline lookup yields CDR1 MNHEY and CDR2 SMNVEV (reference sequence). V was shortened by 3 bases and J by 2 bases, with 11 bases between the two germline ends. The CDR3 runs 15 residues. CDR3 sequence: CASSFSQNPYNEQFF. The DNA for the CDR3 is TGTGCCAGCAGTTTCAGTCAAAACCCCTACAATGAGCAGTTCTTC.

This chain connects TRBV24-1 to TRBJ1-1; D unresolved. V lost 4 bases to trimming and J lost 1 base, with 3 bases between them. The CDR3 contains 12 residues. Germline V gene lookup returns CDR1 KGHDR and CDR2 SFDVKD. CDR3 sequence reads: CATSDGNTEAFF. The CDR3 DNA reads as TGTGCCACCAGTGACGGGAACACTGAAGCTTTCTTT.

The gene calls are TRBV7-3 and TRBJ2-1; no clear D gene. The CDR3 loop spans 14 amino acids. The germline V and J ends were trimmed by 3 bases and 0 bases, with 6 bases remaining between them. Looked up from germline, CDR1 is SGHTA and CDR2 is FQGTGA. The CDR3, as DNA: TGTGCCAGCAGCTTCAAAATCTCCTACAATGAGCAGTTCTTC. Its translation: CASSFKISYNEQFF.

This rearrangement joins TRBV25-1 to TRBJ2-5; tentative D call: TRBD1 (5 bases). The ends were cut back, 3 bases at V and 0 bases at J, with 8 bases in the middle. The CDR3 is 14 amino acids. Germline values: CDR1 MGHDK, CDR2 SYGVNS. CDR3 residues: CASSDGRDQETQYF. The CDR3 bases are TGTGCCAGCAGTGATGGCAGGGACCAAGAGACCCAGTACTTC.

CDR3 coding DNA: TGTGCCAGCAGCTTGATCCAGGTCATTAACACTGAAGCTTTCTTT. Its translation is CASSLIQVINTEAFF. This rearrangement joins TRBV5-8 to TRBJ1-1, with D uncertain. The CDR3 contains 15 residues. The germline gives CDR1 SGHTS, CDR2 YDEGEE. The V gene lost 1 base and the J gene lost 2 bases, with 12 bases spanning the gap.

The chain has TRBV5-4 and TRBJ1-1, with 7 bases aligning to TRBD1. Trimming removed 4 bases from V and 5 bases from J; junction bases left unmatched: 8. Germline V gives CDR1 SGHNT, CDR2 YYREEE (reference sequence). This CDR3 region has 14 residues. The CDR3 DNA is TGTGCCAGCAGCCCAATAAGGGGGCTAACTGAAGCTTTCTTT. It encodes CASSPIRGLTEAFF.

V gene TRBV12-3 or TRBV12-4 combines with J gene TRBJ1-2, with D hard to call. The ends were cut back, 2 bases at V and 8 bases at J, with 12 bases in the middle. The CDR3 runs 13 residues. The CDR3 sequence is CASSLREVLGYTF. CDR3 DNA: TGTGCCAGCAGTTTACGGGAGGTCCTCGGCTACACCTTC.